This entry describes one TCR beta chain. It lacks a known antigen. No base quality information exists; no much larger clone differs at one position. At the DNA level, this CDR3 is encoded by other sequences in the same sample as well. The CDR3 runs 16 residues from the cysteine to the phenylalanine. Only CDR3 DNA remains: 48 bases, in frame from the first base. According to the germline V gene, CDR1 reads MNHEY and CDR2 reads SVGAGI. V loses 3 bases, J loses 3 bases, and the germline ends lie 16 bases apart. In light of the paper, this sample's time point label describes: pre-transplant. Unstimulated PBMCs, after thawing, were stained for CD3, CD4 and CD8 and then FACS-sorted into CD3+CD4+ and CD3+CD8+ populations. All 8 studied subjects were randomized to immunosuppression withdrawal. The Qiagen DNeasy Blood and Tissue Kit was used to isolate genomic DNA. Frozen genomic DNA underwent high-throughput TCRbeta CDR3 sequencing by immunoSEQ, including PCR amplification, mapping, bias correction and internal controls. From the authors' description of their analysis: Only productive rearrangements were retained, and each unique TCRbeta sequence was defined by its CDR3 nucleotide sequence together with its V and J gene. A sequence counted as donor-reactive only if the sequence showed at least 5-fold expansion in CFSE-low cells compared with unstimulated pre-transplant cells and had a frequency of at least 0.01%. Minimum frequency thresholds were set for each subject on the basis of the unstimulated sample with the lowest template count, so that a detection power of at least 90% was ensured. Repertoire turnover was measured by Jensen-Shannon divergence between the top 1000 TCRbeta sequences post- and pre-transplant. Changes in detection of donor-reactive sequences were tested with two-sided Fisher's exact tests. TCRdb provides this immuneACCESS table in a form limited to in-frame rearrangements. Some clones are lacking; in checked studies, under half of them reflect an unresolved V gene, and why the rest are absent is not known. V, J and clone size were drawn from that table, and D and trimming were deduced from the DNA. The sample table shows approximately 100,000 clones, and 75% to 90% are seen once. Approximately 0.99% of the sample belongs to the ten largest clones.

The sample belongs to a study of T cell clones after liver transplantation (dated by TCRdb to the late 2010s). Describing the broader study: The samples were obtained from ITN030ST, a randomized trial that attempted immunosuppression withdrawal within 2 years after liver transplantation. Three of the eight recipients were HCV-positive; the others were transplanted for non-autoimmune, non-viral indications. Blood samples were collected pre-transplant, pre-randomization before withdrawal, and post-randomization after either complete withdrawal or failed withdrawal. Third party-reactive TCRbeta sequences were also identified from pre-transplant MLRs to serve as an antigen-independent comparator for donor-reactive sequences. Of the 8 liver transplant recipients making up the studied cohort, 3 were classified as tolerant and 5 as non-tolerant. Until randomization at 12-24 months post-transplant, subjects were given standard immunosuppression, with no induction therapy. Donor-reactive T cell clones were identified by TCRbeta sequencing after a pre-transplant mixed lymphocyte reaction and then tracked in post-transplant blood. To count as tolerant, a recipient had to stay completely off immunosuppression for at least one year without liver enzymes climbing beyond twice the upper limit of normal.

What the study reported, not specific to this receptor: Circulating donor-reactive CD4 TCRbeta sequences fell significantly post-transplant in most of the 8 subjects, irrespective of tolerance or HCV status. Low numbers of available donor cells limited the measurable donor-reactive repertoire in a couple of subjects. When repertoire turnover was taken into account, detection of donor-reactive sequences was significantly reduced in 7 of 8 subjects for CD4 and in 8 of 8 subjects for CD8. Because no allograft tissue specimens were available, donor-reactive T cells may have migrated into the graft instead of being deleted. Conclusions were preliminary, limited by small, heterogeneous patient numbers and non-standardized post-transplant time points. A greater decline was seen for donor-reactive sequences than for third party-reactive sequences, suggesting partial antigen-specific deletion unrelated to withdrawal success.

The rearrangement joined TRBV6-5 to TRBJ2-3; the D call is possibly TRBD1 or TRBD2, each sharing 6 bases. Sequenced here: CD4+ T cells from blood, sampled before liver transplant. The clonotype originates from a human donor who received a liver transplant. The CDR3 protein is CASSYQGGPGTDTQYF. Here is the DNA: TGTGCCAGCAGTTATCAAGGGGGGCCAGGAACAGATACGCAGTATTTT.